This T cell receptor beta chain stems from a study of shared clonotypes between healthy human individuals. Study-wide background: Per-donor plates numbered three CD4 naive, three CD4 memory, two CD8 naive and one CD8 memory.

Worth noting for this clone: Antigen specificity is unknown. The same CDR3 also results from other DNA sequences found in this sample.

Positively selected for CCR7, the CD45RO-negative cells used as naive CD8 cells excluded terminally differentiated effector memory CD45RA+ cells. This table comes from immunoSEQ multiplex PCR, and its TCRdb copy is limited to in-frame clones, with some not included. The table lists over 2 million clones, about 95% of them singletons. Overall study findings and caveats: Generation probabilities of non-shared clonotypes were lower (relative to those shared by all four donors). Larger estimated richness was generally recorded for naive subsets relative to memory subsets.

CDR1 and CDR2 (germline): MNHNS, SASEGT. CDR3 length: 13 residues. Trimming removed 1 base at V and 3 bases at J, with 6 bases between. This receptor was taken from a man between 18 and 29 years old in good health. The chain combines TRBV6-1 with TRBJ2-5; the D gene is possibly TRBD1 (6 bases). The sequencing input was naive CD8+ T cells sorted from blood. The CDR3 DNA is TGTGCCAGCAGTGAAGACAGGGAAGAGACCCAGTACTTC. Translation gives CASSEDREETQYF.